This T cell receptor (beta chain) was documented in a study of T cell changes during pregnancy in multiple sclerosis. V was cut by 4 bases and J by 4 bases, with 9 bases left in between. CDR1 and CDR2 (germline): SGHDT, YYEEEE. This CDR3 has 13 amino acids. Sequencing was performed with immunoSEQ multiplex PCR; in TCRdb, only in-frame clones are kept and a portion is missing. In the table there are fewer than 110,000 clones, around 92% of which are singletons. Material: peripheral blood, obtained in the second trimester of pregnancy. The chain uses TRBV5-6 and TRBJ2-1, with a possible D match to TRBD1 (6 bases). This TCR derives from a female donor with multiple sclerosis, enrolled in a pregnancy study. CDR3 DNA: TGTGCCAGCAGCGGGGACACATACAATGAGCAGTTCTTC. It translates to CASSGDTYNEQFF.